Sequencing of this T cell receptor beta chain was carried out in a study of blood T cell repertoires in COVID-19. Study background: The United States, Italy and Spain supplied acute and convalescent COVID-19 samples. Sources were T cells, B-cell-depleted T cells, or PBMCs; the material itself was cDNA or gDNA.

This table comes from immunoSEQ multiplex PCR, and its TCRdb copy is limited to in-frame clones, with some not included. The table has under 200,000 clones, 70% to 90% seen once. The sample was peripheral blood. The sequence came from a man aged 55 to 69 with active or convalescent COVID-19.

The DNA of the CDR3 is TGTGCCAGCAGCTTAGTAACAGGGGCGGATACGCAGTATTTT. Translating gives CASSLVTGADTQYF. The rearrangement links TRBV7-3 to TRBJ2-3; 7 nucleotides match TRBD1. From germline, CDR1 is SGHTA and CDR2 FQGTGA. V lost 2 bases to trimming and J lost 6 bases; unmatched junction nucleotides: 5. The CDR3 length is 14 residues.